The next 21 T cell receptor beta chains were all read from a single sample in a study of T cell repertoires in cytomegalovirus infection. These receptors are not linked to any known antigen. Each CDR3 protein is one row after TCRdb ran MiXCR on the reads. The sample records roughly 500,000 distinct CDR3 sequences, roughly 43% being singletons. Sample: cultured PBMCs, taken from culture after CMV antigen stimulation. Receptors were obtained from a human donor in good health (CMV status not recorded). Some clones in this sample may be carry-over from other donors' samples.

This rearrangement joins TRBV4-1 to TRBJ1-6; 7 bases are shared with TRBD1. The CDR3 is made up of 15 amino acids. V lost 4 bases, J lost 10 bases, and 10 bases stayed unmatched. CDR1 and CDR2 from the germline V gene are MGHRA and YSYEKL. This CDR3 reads CASSREQGLVSPLHF. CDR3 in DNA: TGCGCCAGCAGCCGGGAACAGGGGCTAGTGTCACCCCTCCACTTT.

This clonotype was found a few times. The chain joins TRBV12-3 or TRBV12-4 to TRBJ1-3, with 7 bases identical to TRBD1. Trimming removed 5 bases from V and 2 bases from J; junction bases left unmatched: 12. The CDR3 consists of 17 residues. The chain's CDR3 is CASSPGQGDWAGNTIYF. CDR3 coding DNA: TGTGCCAGCAGTCCGGGGCAGGGGGACTGGGCTGGAAACACCATATATTTT.

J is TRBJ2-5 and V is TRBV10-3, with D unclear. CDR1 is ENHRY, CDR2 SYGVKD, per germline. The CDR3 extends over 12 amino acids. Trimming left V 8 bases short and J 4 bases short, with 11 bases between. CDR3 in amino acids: CAIGPAIETQYF. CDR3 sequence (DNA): TGTGCCATCGGGCCAGCCATAGAGACCCAGTACTTC.

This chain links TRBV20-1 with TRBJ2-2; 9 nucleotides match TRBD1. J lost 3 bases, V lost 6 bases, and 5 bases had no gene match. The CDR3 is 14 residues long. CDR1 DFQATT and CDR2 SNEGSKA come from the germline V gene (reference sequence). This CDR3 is CSAWDRDHTGELFF. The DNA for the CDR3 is TGCAGTGCCTGGGACAGGGATCACACCGGGGAGCTGTTTTTT.

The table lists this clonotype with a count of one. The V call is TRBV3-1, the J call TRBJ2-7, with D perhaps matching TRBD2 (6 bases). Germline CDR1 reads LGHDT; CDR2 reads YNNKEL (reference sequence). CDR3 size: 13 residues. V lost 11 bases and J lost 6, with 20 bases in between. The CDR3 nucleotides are TGTGCCGTCCGTCCTACCGGGAGAAGCGAGCAGTACTTC. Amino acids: CAVRPTGRSEQYF.

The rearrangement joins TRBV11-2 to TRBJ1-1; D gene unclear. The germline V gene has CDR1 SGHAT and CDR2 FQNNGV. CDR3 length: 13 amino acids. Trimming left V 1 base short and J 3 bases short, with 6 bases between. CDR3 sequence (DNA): TGTGCCAGCAGCTTAGTAGCGGACACTGAAGCTTTCTTT. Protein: CASSLVADTEAFF. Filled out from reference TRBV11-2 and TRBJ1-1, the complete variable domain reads EAGVAQSPRYKIIEKRQSVAFWCNPISGHATLYWYQQILGQGPKLLIQFQNNGVVDDSQLPKDRFSAERLKGVDSTLKIQPAKLEDSAVYLCASSLVADTEAFFGQGTRLTVV.

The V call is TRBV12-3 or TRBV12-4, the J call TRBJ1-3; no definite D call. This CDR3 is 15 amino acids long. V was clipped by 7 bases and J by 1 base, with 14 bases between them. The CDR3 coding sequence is TGTGCCAGCACCCGAACTCCCACTTCTGGAAACACCATATATTTT. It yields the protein CASTRTPTSGNTIYF.

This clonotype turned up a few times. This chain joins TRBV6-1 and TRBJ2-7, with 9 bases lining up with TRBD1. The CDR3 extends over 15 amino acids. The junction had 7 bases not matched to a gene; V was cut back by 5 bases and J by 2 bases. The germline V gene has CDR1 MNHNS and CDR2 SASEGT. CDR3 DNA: TGTGCCAGCAGTTCCACCGACAGGGGGGCCTACGAGCAGTACTTC. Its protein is CASSSTDRGAYEQYF.

CDR3 region: CASRKYGLAGGTDTQYF. In DNA, the CDR3 is TGCGCCAGCAGAAAATATGGTTTGGCAGGGGGCACAGATACGCAGTATTTT. The V and J genes are TRBV4-1 and TRBJ2-3, with D possibly being TRBD1 (6 bases). There are 17 residues in the CDR3. V was pared by 6 bases and J by 1 base, with 20 bases between. The V gene's germline CDR1 is MGHRA and CDR2 YSYEKL.

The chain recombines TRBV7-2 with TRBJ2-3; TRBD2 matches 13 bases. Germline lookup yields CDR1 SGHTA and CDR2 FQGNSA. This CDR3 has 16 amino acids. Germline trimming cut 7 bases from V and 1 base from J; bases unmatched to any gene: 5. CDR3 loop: CASTFGLAGGTDTQYF. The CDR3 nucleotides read TGTGCCAGCACCTTTGGACTAGCGGGGGGCACAGATACGCAGTATTTT.

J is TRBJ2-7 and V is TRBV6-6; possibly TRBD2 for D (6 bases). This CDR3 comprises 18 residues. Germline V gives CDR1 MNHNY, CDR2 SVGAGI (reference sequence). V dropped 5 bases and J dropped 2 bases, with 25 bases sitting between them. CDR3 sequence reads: CASSPTRDHRGFAYEQYF. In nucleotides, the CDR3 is TGTGCCAGCAGTCCCACCCGGGACCATCGGGGGTTTGCCTACGAGCAGTACTTC.

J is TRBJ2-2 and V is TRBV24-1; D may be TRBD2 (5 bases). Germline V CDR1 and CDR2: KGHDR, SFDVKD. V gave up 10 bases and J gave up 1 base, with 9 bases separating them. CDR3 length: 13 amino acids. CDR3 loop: CATAGENTGELFF. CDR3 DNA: TGTGCCACGGCCGGGGAGAACACCGGGGAGCTGTTTTTT.

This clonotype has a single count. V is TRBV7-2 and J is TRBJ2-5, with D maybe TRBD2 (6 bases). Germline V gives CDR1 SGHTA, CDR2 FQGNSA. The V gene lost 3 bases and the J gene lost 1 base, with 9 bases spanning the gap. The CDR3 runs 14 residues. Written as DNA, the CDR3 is TGTGCCAGCAGCTTTGGGGGGAGCCAAGAGACCCAGTACTTC. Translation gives CASSFGGSQETQYF.

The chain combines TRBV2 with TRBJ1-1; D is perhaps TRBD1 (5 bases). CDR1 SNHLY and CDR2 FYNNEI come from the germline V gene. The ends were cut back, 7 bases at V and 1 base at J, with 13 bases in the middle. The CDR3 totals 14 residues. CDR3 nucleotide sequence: TGTGCCAGCAATTATCTCGGACAGAACACTGAAGCTTTCTTT. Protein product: CASNYLGQNTEAFF.

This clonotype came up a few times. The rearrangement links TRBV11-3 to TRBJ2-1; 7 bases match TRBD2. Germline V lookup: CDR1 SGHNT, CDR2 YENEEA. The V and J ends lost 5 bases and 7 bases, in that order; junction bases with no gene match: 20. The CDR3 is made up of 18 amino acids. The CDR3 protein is CASSKPASGTRVWNEQFF. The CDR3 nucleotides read TGTGCCAGCAGCAAGCCAGCTAGCGGCACCCGTGTTTGGAATGAGCAGTTCTTC.

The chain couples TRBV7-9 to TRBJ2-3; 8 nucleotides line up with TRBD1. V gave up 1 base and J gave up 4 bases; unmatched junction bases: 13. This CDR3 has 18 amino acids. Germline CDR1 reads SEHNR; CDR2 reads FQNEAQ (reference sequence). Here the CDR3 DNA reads TGTGCCAGCAGCTTAGTCCCCCAGGGGGCTTTCCGAGCAGATACGCAGTATTTT. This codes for CASSLVPQGAFRADTQYF.

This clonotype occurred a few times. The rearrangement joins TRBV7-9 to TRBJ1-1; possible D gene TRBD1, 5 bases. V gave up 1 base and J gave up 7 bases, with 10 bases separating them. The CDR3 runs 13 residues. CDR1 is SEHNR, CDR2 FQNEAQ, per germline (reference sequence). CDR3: CASSLVWGVEAFF. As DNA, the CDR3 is TGTGCCAGCAGCTTAGTTTGGGGGGTTGAAGCTTTCTTT.

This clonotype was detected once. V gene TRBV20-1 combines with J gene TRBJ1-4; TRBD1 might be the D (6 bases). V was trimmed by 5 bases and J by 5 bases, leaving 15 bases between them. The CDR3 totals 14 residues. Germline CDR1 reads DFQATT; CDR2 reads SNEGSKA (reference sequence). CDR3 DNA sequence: TGCAGTGCTCCCCCGGGGGCCGGCAATGAAAAACTGTTTTTT. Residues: CSAPPGAGNEKLFF.

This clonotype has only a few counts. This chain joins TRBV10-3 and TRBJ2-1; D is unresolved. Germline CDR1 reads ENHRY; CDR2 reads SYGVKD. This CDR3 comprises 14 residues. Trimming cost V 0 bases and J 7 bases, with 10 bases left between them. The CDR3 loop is CAISESKVVNEQFF. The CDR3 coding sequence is TGTGCCATCAGTGAGTCGAAGGTCGTAAATGAGCAGTTCTTC.

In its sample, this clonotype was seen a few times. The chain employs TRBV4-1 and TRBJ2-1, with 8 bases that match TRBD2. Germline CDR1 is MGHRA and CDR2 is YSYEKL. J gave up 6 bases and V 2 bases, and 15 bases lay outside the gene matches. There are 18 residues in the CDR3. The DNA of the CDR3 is TGCGCCAGCAGCCAATTTGGAGCGGGAGAGTTCCTCCTCAATGAGCAGTTCTTC. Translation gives CASSQFGAGEFLLNEQFF.

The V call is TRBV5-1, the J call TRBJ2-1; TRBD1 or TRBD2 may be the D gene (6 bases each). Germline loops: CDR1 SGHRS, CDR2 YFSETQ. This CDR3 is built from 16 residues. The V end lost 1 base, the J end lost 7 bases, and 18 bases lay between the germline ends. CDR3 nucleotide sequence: TGCGCCAGCAGCTTGTTCCTAGGAGGGGGGAGGAATGAGCAGTTCTTC. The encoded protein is CASSLFLGGGRNEQFF.